What follows are 3 T cell receptor beta chains derived from one specimen sequenced in a study of blood T cell repertoires in COVID-19. Produced via immunoSEQ multiplex PCR; TCRdb's table is partial and in-frame only. Among approximately 400,000 clones, 90% to 95% were seen once, and the ten largest hold 0.8% to 0.9%. Sequencing was carried out using PBMCs or T cells enriched from blood (not recorded which). All receptors derive from a woman aged 40 to 50 who had been exposed to COVID-19.

The chain is built from TRBV29-1 and TRBJ1-1; no firm D call. The germline CDR1 and CDR2 sequences are SQVTM and ANQGSEA. The V and J ends lost 6 bases and 3 bases respectively, with 8 bases between them. CDR3 length: 11 residues. The CDR3 nucleotides read TGCAGCGTCGTGGAGTACACTGAAGCTTTCTTT. It specifies CSVVEYTEAFF.

The rearrangement uses TRBV7-9 and TRBJ1-3, with D maybe TRBD1 (5 bases). The CDR3 length is 12 residues. V gave up 4 bases and J gave up 8 bases, with 9 bases separating them. CDR1 is SEHNR and CDR2 is FQNEAQ in the germline V gene (reference sequence). The CDR3 is CASSSGGDTIYF. CDR3 coding DNA: TGTGCCAGCAGCTCCGGGGGGGACACCATATATTTT.

The V gene is TRBV2, the J gene TRBJ2-1; D possibly corresponds to TRBD1 (6 bases). The germline V gene encodes CDR1 SNHLY and CDR2 FYNNEI. There are 15 residues in the CDR3. Trimming took 7 bases from V and 0 from J, leaving 13 bases between them. For the CDR3, the DNA is TGTGCCAGCACCAACGGACAGAGCTCCTACAATGAGCAGTTCTTC. Its translation is CASTNGQSSYNEQFF.